This T cell receptor beta chain stems from a study of blood T cell repertoires in COVID-19. Study-wide background: PBMCs, B-cell-depleted T cells, or T cells provided the cDNA or gDNA that made up the material.

Sequencing used immunoSEQ multiplex PCR; TCRdb keeps in-frame clones, though not all of them. The sample consists of approximately 210,000 clones, 87% of them appearing once. Participants, roughly 18 to 90 years old, spanned about 26 US areas. Researchers sorted participants into cohorts using their self-reported clinical history. Donors in Cohort 3 counted as recovered after two negative PCRs, clearance, or symptom resolution. This clone was counted a few times. The clonotype comes from a woman in her thirties who had recovered from COVID-19. Source material: PBMCs or T cells enriched from blood (not recorded which).

The CDR3 protein is CAISGGTPTWVTEAFF. In DNA form, the CDR3 reads TGTGCCATCAGTGGGGGGACTCCTACTTGGGTCACTGAAGCTTTCTTT. This chain uses TRBV10-3 with TRBJ1-1; a possible D gene is TRBD1 (5 bases). The germline CDR1 and CDR2 sequences are ENHRY and SYGVKD. The CDR3 sequence is 16 residues long. The germline V and J ends were trimmed by 4 bases and 4 bases, with 19 bases remaining between them.